The 24 T cell receptor beta chains listed next were all sequenced from one sample in a study of T cells in Graves' hyperthyroidism and ophthalmopathy. RNA transcripts yielded amplified TCR beta CDR3 regions. Researchers ran a first-round RT-PCR on the TCR CDR3 using the HTBI primer set. TCRdb re-derived calls from the multiplex PCR reads in MiXCR, one entry per CDR3 protein. Of over 300,000 distinct CDR3 sequences in the sample, about an eighth were seen once. Material for sequencing was blood. The source of these receptors is a woman in her 40s with Graves' ophthalmopathy.

This rearrangement joins TRBV19 to TRBJ2-7, with D tentatively TRBD2 (6 bases). The germline V gene has CDR1 LNHDA and CDR2 SQIVND (reference sequence). CDR3 length equals 15 residues. Trimming shortened V by 3 bases and J by 2 bases, and 14 bases separated the two germline ends. Here the CDR3 DNA reads TGTGCCAGTAGTATTGCGTTGGGCGGGACCTACGAGCAGTACTTC. Its protein product is CASSIALGGTYEQYF.

This clonotype was counted a few times. This sequence joins TRBV29-1 and TRBJ2-5; D unresolved. V lost 4 bases and J lost 7, with 19 bases in between. Germline V gene sequence: CDR1 SQVTM, CDR2 ANQGSEA. This CDR3 has 14 residues. CDR3 sequence: CSVVGGRSYVTQYF. In DNA, the CDR3 is TGCAGCGTTGTGGGCGGCCGCTCATATGTGACCCAGTACTTC.

There are a few counts of this clonotype. The chain employs TRBV14 and TRBJ1-6; no clear D. This CDR3 spans 13 amino acids. Germline lookup yields CDR1 SGHDN and CDR2 FVKESK. Trimming cost V 0 bases and J 9 bases, with 6 bases left between them. The CDR3: CASSQDWSSPLHF. The CDR3 coding sequence is TGTGCCAGCAGCCAAGATTGGAGTTCACCCCTCCACTTT.

This clonotype was observed a handful of times. The gene calls are TRBV27 and TRBJ1-4; TRBD1 might be the D (6 bases). Trimming took off 2 bases at V and 7 bases at J, with 14 bases between the two ends. Germline V gene data show CDR1 as MNHEY and CDR2 as SMNVEV (reference sequence). The CDR3 contains 15 residues. CDR3 sequence: CASSLKQLRGEKLFF. CDR3 DNA sequence: TGTGCCAGCAGTTTAAAACAGCTCAGGGGTGAAAAACTGTTTTTT.

The genes are TRBV12-5 and TRBJ1-2; the match to TRBD1 covers 9 bases. V dropped 5 bases and J dropped 1; count of bases not matched to a gene: 14. The germline CDR1 and CDR2 sequences are LGHNT and FRNRAP. This CDR3 is 18 amino acids long. The CDR3 DNA follows: TGTGCTAGTGGTCTCCAGGGCCGGGACAGGGTAATTAACTATGGCTACACCTTC. Translation gives CASGLQGRDRVINYGYTF. Full variable domain (remainder filled in from reference TRBV12-5 and TRBJ1-2): DARVTQTPRHKVTEMGQEVTMRCQPILGHNTVFWYRQTMMQGLELLAYFRNRAPLDDSGMPKDRFSAEMPDATLATLKIQPSEPRDSAVYFCASGLQGRDRVINYGYTFGSGTRLTVV.

The chain has TRBV14 and TRBJ1-4, with a tentative D call TRBD1 (5 bases). Germline V gene lookup returns CDR1 SGHDN and CDR2 FVKESK. V was cut by 2 bases and J by 8 bases, with 15 bases left in between. The CDR3 is 15 residues long. The CDR3 nucleotides are TGTGCCAGCAGCCAATCGACAGATCCTTGGGAAAAACTGTTTTTT. It specifies CASSQSTDPWEKLFF.

This clonotype came up a few times. V usage is TRBV30 and J usage is TRBJ1-5; D gene unclear. V gave up 2 bases and J gave up 7 bases, with 21 bases separating them. The CDR3 is 16 amino acids. CDR1 and CDR2 (germline): GTSNPN, SVGIG (reference sequence). The CDR3 coding sequence is TGTGCCTGGAGTACCCCTCCCAGACCTGGCTTACAGCCCCAGCATTTT. This translates into CAWSTPPRPGLQPQHF.

This clonotype was seen repeatedly, ten times or more. This rearrangement joins TRBV19 to TRBJ1-2, with no clear D. This CDR3 is 13 amino acids long. Germline V CDR1 and CDR2: LNHDA, SQIVND (reference sequence). Trimming removed 3 bases at V and 7 bases at J, with 12 bases between. Here the CDR3 DNA reads TGTGCCAGTAGTATGAGCAGGCAGGCTGGCTACACCTTC. This sequence encodes CASSMSRQAGYTF.

This rearrangement joins TRBV12-3 or TRBV12-4 to TRBJ2-1; TRBD2 matches at 9 bases. This CDR3 has 15 amino acids. The V gene end was trimmed by 10 bases and the J gene end by 6 bases; junction bases not matched to a gene: 13. CDR3 region: CANRLAGANCNEQFF. The DNA for the CDR3 is TGTGCCAACAGATTAGCGGGGGCCAACTGCAATGAGCAGTTCTTC.

In this sample, this clonotype turned up many times. The chain combines TRBV11-2 with TRBJ2-5; TRBD1 agrees at 9 bases. Germline V CDR1 and CDR2: SGHAT, FQNNGV. The CDR3 has 14 amino acids. Losses at the gene ends were 6 bases for V and 4 bases for J; bases not matched to a gene: 6. This CDR3 reads CASSPQGAGETQYF. The CDR3 DNA follows: TGTGCCAGCAGTCCACAGGGGGCCGGAGAGACCCAGTACTTC. The whole variable domain, remainder taken from reference TRBV11-2 and TRBJ2-5, is EAGVAQSPRYKIIEKRQSVAFWCNPISGHATLYWYQQILGQGPKLLIQFQNNGVVDDSQLPKDRFSAERLKGVDSTLKIQPAKLEDSAVYLCASSPQGAGETQYFGPGTRLLVL.

A few counts support this clonotype. CDR3 in DNA: TGTGCCAGCAGCCGCAGCAGGTTGAACACTGAAGCTTTCTTT. Its protein product is CASSRSRLNTEAFF. The rearrangement uses TRBV7-2 and TRBJ1-1; no firm D call. Germline V gives CDR1 SGHTA, CDR2 FQGNSA. This CDR3 region has 14 residues. Deletions cut 5 bases from V and 0 bases from J, with 10 bases between.

Concerning this clonotype itself: Mismatch with germline at one junction end may stem from a read error. V is TRBV7-9 and J is TRBJ2-7, with D maybe TRBD1 (6 bases). CDR3 length: 15 amino acids. Germline-derived CDR1 and CDR2 are SEHNR and FQNEAQ (reference sequence). This CDR3 is CASSSPSRGTYEQYF. The CDR3 DNA reads as TGCGCCAGCAGCTCCCCCAGCAGGGGAACCTACGAGCAGTACTTC.

This clonotype was counted only a few times. The rearrangement links TRBV3-1 to TRBJ2-7; D gene unclear. The CDR3 covers 15 residues. The V gene lost 1 base and the J gene lost 0 bases, with 10 bases spanning the gap. Germline CDR1 and CDR2: LGHDT and YNNKEL (reference sequence). The CDR3 DNA reads TGTGCCAGCAGCCAAGGTCCTGCGCACTCCTACGAGCAGTACTTC. Translating it yields CASSQGPAHSYEQYF.

This clonotype was recorded a few times. The gene calls are TRBV7-2 and TRBJ2-2; D ambiguous. The CDR3 has 15 residues. Trimming left V 4 bases short and J 2 bases short, with 11 bases between. The germline gives CDR1 SGHTA, CDR2 FQGNSA. CDR3 DNA sequence: TGTGCCAGCAGCTACAACAACGTCAACACCGGGGAGCTGTTTTTT. It codes for CASSYNNVNTGELFF.

The V and J genes are TRBV2 and TRBJ2-5; D unresolved. The CDR3 extends over 13 amino acids. Trimming pared 1 base from V and 1 base from J, leaving 4 bases between. Per germline, CDR1 SNHLY and CDR2 FYNNEI. The CDR3 reads CASSEGGQETQYF. CDR3 DNA: TGTGCCAGCAGTGAAGGCGGCCAAGAGACCCAGTACTTC.

J is TRBJ2-2 and V is TRBV5-1; tentatively, D is TRBD1 (5 bases). The CDR3 is 15 residues long. The germline gives CDR1 SGHRS, CDR2 YFSETQ. V lost 4 bases to trimming and J lost 1 base, with 11 bases between them. The CDR3 region is CASSTTDKNTGELFF. The CDR3 DNA reads as TGCGCCAGCAGCACTACGGACAAGAACACCGGGGAGCTGTTTTTT.

The chain has TRBV27 and TRBJ2-1, with a possible D match to TRBD2 (5 bases). This CDR3 spans 14 amino acids. Trimming pared 6 bases from V and 3 bases from J, leaving 12 bases between. CDR1 is MNHEY and CDR2 is SMNVEV in the germline V gene (reference sequence). The CDR3 spells CASRGSASYNEQFF. CDR3 bases: TGTGCCAGCAGAGGTAGCGCTAGCTACAATGAGCAGTTCTTC.

V and J are TRBV20-1 and TRBJ2-7; TRBD2 is a possible D gene (6 bases). The CDR3 consists of 11 residues. Trimming left V 6 bases short and J 3 bases short, with 9 bases between. CDR1 is DFQATT, CDR2 SNEGSKA, per germline (reference sequence). CDR3 in amino acids: CSAWRDYEQYF. For the CDR3, the DNA is TGCAGTGCCTGGAGGGACTACGAGCAGTACTTC.

This clonotype was observed many times. The chain joins TRBV3-1 to TRBJ2-4; D is undetermined. CDR1 is LGHDT, CDR2 YNNKEL, per germline (reference sequence). V lost 4 bases to trimming and J lost 0 bases, with 10 bases between them. CDR3 length: 15 amino acids. The CDR3 region has the DNA TGTGCCAGCAGCCTCCGGACGGTAGCCAAAAACATTCAGTACTTC. Protein: CASSLRTVAKNIQYF.

In the case of this clonotype: A much larger clone is a single base away; this may be a read error. The V call is TRBV28, the J call TRBJ2-7; D possibly matches TRBD1 or TRBD2 (6 bases each). Trimming cost V 11 bases and J 0 bases, with 17 bases left between them. Germline V CDR1 and CDR2: MDHEN, SYDVKM. The CDR3 consists of 14 residues. CDR3 loop: CAGKRGGSSYEQYF. The CDR3 region has the DNA TGTGCCGGCAAGAGAGGGGGGAGCTCCTACGAGCAGTACTTC.

The CDR3 reads CAWSDGTSRTLTGELFF. Here the CDR3 DNA reads TGTGCCTGGAGTGACGGGACTTCCCGAACTCTCACCGGGGAGCTGTTTTTT. The chain combines TRBV30 with TRBJ2-2; perhaps TRBD2 as D (6 bases). From germline, CDR1 is GTSNPN and CDR2 SVGIG (reference sequence). The CDR3 is 17 residues long. Trimming removed 1 base at V and 4 bases at J, with 19 bases between.

As DNA, the CDR3 is TGTGCCAGCAGCTTTAGGCCGGGACAGTCTAATGAAAAACTGTTTTTT. Translation: CASSFRPGQSNEKLFF. The chain recombines TRBV7-9 with TRBJ1-4; the match to TRBD1 covers 7 bases. The CDR3 covers 16 residues. Per germline, CDR1 SEHNR and CDR2 FQNEAQ (reference sequence). Trimming cost V 3 bases and J 3 bases; bases outside gene matches: 7.

This clonotype was recorded at least ten times. The DNA is left out, because the CDR3 cannot be placed on it with certainty; the CDR3 is given as TCRdb lists it. The rearrangement links TRBV2 to TRBJ2-1; TRBD1 is the table's D call and was not checked against the DNA. The V gene's germline CDR1 is SNHLY and CDR2 FYNNEI. The CDR3 is 12 residues long, ends included. The CDR3 here is CASSTSGDEQFF.

This clonotype was recorded a few times. This chain uses TRBV7-9 with TRBJ2-6; no clear D. The CDR3 length is 16 residues. Trimming cost V 2 bases and J 0 bases, with 8 bases left between them. The germline gives CDR1 SEHNR, CDR2 FQNEAQ (reference sequence). The CDR3 DNA follows: TGTGCCAGCAGCTTAACCCGCGGCTCTGGGGCCAACGTCCTGACTTTC. Translation gives CASSLTRGSGANVLTF.